These 19 T cell receptor beta chains were all obtained from the same sample, sequenced in a study of OX40 agonist ivuxolimab in advanced cancers. The assay was immunoSEQ multiplex PCR, and TCRdb's table has in-frame clones only and misses some. The sample consists of about 100,000 clones, more than 85% of them appearing once. Sequences were derived from CD4+ or CD8+ T cells sorted from blood, sampled in a trial of the OX40 agonist ivuxolimab. These receptors originate from an adult with an advanced solid tumor such as melanoma, head and neck, liver or kidney cancer.

This chain joins TRBV7-9 and TRBJ2-1, with TRBD1 identical over 7 bases. The CDR3 contains 15 residues. Per germline, CDR1 SEHNR and CDR2 FQNEAQ (reference sequence). V trimming: 5 bases; J trimming: 1 base; junction bases outside the gene matches: 5. The CDR3 region has the DNA TGTGCCAGCAGCCCGAGACAGGGATCCTACAATGAGCAGTTCTTC. Protein: CASSPRQGSYNEQFF.

J is TRBJ2-7 and V is TRBV5-5; TRBD1 agrees at 7 bases. V trimming: 4 bases; J trimming: 3 bases; junction bases outside the gene matches: 4. Germline V CDR1 and CDR2: SGHKS, YYEKEE (reference sequence). This CDR3 has 13 residues. CDR3 nucleotide sequence: TGTGCCAGCAGCCTGACAGGGATCTACGAGCAGTACTTC. This translates into CASSLTGIYEQYF.

J is TRBJ1-4 and V is TRBV5-8; a possible D gene is TRBD1 (5 bases). This CDR3 comprises 16 residues. The V gene lost 1 base and the J gene lost 0 bases, with 10 bases spanning the gap. Germline V lookup: CDR1 SGHTS, CDR2 YDEGEE. The CDR3 region has the DNA TGTGCCAGCAGCTTGTTCGTAGGGGCAACTAATGAAAAACTGTTTTTT. Its protein is CASSLFVGATNEKLFF.

The chain carries TRBV5-1 and TRBJ1-2, with a weak D call TRBD1 (6 bases). The V gene's germline CDR1 is SGHRS and CDR2 YFSETQ. The V and J ends lost 0 bases and 6 bases respectively, with 12 bases between them. This CDR3 has 14 residues. CDR3 amino acids: CASSLEAGVDGYTF. In DNA, the CDR3 is TGCGCCAGCAGCTTGGAGGCAGGGGTGGATGGCTACACCTTC.

The chain couples TRBV2 to TRBJ2-7; D is ambiguous. The CDR3 is 14 amino acids. The germline CDR1 and CDR2 sequences are SNHLY and FYNNEI. Trimming took off 6 bases at V and 3 bases at J, with 15 bases between the two ends. Here the CDR3 reads CASSTFGNLYEQYF. The CDR3, as DNA: TGTGCCAGCAGCACTTTTGGGAACCTCTACGAGCAGTACTTC.

The chain combines TRBV27 with TRBJ2-5; D is perhaps TRBD1 or TRBD2 (5 bases each). CDR3 length: 14 amino acids. Trimming removed 3 bases at V and 4 bases at J, with 12 bases between. Germline-derived CDR1 and CDR2 are MNHEY and SMNVEV (reference sequence). CDR3 loop: CASSLWSGGETQYF. The CDR3 DNA sequence: TGTGCCAGCAGTTTGTGGAGTGGGGGAGAGACCCAGTACTTC.

The chain has TRBV9 and TRBJ2-3, with D possibly matching TRBD1 (5 bases). Trimming left V 1 base short and J 6 bases short, with 9 bases between. The CDR3 length is 13 residues. Germline lookup yields CDR1 SGDLS and CDR2 YYNGEE. The CDR3 nucleotides read TGTGCCAGCAGCGTACAGCAGGGTGATACGCAGTATTTT. Translation: CASSVQQGDTQYF.

This clone was detected once. The gene calls are TRBV6-1 and TRBJ1-2; D is unclear. The CDR3 length is 14 residues. CDR1 is MNHNS and CDR2 is SASEGT in the germline V gene. V was clipped by 4 bases and J by 3 bases, with 12 bases between them. The CDR3 DNA is TGTGCCAGCAGTGCCCTCATAGGACACTATGGCTACACCTTC. Translation gives CASSALIGHYGYTF.

The chain is built from TRBV11-3 and TRBJ2-1, with D uncertain. Trimming took off 1 base at V and 3 bases at J, with 7 bases between the two ends. CDR1 is SGHNT and CDR2 is YENEEA in the germline V gene. This CDR3 contains 14 residues. The CDR3: CASSLGVSYNEQFF. CDR3 DNA: TGTGCCAGCAGCTTAGGAGTTAGCTACAATGAGCAGTTCTTC.

CDR3 coding DNA: TGTGCCAGCGGGGGACTAGCGCTAGGCGATGAGCAGTTCTTC. Its protein product is CASGGLALGDEQFF. V and J are TRBV9 and TRBJ2-1; 10 bases agree with TRBD2. Germline CDR1 SGDLS, CDR2 YYNGEE. The length of the CDR3 is 14 residues. V lost 7 bases and J lost 8; bases outside the gene matches: 9.

The chain links TRBV5-4 to TRBJ2-4; D gene unclear. In germline, CDR1 is SGHNT, CDR2 YYREEE (reference sequence). V gave up 4 bases and J gave up 7 bases, with 12 bases separating them. CDR3 length equals 13 residues. CDR3 region: CASSLQSGNIQYF. CDR3 DNA sequence: TGTGCCAGCAGCCTTCAGTCCGGGAACATTCAGTACTTC.

This chain links TRBV28 with TRBJ1-2; D unresolved. Germline V gives CDR1 MDHEN, CDR2 SYDVKM. With 3 bases removed from V and 4 bases from J, the gap between germline ends came to 12 bases. The CDR3 is 14 residues long. This CDR3 reads CASSLVGVSYGYTF. The CDR3 coding sequence is TGTGCCAGCAGTTTGGTTGGGGTCAGCTATGGCTACACCTTC.

CDR3 nucleotide sequence: TGCGCCAGCAGCTTGTTTGCGGGAGGAACGAATGAGCAGTTCTTC. This sequence encodes CASSLFAGGTNEQFF. This chain joins TRBV5-1 and TRBJ2-1; TRBD2 aligns across 8 bases. The V gene end was trimmed by 1 base and the J gene end by 7 bases; junction bases not matched to a gene: 7. The germline V gene encodes CDR1 SGHRS and CDR2 YFSETQ. This CDR3 region has 15 residues.

This rearrangement joins TRBV9 to TRBJ2-7; 13 positions agree with TRBD2. Germline trimming cut 3 bases from V and 4 bases from J; bases unmatched to any gene: 7. CDR1 is SGDLS, CDR2 YYNGEE, per germline. This CDR3 region has 16 residues. The CDR3 here is CASSEGPGLAGYEQYF. CDR3 DNA: TGTGCCAGCAGCGAGGGACCGGGACTAGCGGGATACGAGCAGTACTTC. The complete variable domain, with remaining parts taken from reference TRBV9 and TRBJ2-7, reads DSGVTQTPKHLITATGQRVTLRCSPRSGDLSVYWYQQSLDQGLQFLIQYYNGEERAKGNILERFSAQQFPDLHSELNLSSLELGDSALYFCASSEGPGLAGYEQYFGPGTRLTVT.

This rearrangement joins TRBV2 to TRBJ2-1; the D gene is possibly TRBD2 (6 bases). The CDR3 totals 13 residues. The germline CDR1 and CDR2 sequences are SNHLY and FYNNEI. V lost 4 bases, J lost 6 bases, and 10 bases lay in between. CDR3 nucleotides: TGTGCCAGCAGTGTGACCGGGGGCAATGAGCAGTTCTTC. Residues: CASSVTGGNEQFF.

The chain couples TRBV7-2 to TRBJ2-1, with D unresolved. The V end lost 1 base, the J end lost 9 bases, and 4 bases lay between the germline ends. The germline CDR1 and CDR2 sequences are SGHTA and FQGNSA. The CDR3 has 11 amino acids. The CDR3 DNA is TGTGCCAGCAGCTTAGGGTTTGAGCAGTTCTTC. It encodes CASSLGFEQFF. Using reference TRBV7-2 and TRBJ2-1 for the parts outside the CDR3, the full variable domain is GAGVSQSPSNKVTEKGKDVELRCDPISGHTALYWYRQSLGQGLEFLIYFQGNSAPDKSGLPSDRFSAERTGGSVSTLTIQRTQQEDSAVYLCASSLGFEQFFGPGTRLTVL.

The chain uses TRBV18 and TRBJ1-5; D unclear. CDR3 length: 14 residues. Germline CDR1 KGHSH, CDR2 LQKENI. Trimming shortened V by 6 bases and J by 7 bases, and 16 bases separated the two germline ends. Here the CDR3 DNA reads TGTGCCAGCTCTCTCGGGAGGGAGGGCCAGCCCCAGCATTTT. This translates into CASSLGREGQPQHF.

V is TRBV5-1 and J is TRBJ1-1, with a possible D match to TRBD1 (5 bases). V dropped 4 bases and J dropped 1 base, with 8 bases sitting between them. This CDR3 is built from 13 residues. Germline lookup yields CDR1 SGHRS and CDR2 YFSETQ. The CDR3 DNA is TGCGCCAGCAGCACCGGACAGAACACTGAAGCTTTCTTT. Its protein is CASSTGQNTEAFF.

A single count supports this clone. V is TRBV5-4 and J is TRBJ2-7; 8 bases agree with TRBD1. The CDR3 consists of 14 residues. The germline CDR1 and CDR2 sequences are SGHNT and YYREEE (reference sequence). V lost 4 bases, J lost 1 base, and 4 bases stayed unmatched. CDR3 nucleotide sequence: TGTGCCAGCAGCGCGGACAGGGCTTCCTACGAGCAGTACTTC. It yields the protein CASSADRASYEQYF.